This T cell receptor beta chain was retrieved from a study of blood T cell repertoires in COVID-19. About the study: The study drew acute and convalescent COVID-19 samples from the United States, Italy and Spain. Sources were T cells, B-cell-depleted T cells, or PBMCs; the material itself was cDNA or gDNA.

The CDR3 extends over 13 amino acids. Trimming stripped 5 bases from V and 8 bases from J, with 15 bases between. CDR1 and CDR2 (germline): SGHTA, FQGNSA. A Seattle source enrolled patients during active infection and followed them longitudinally. Per the original methods: Estimation of nucleated cell counts relied on the amplification of reference gene primers. Only in-frame clones appear in the TCRdb table, and some are missing; sequencing was by immunoSEQ multiplex PCR. V and J calls and clone size are those listed in that table; D and trimming were worked out from the DNA. The table records 9,500 to 15,000 clones, roughly 70% of them present only once.

The rearrangement uses TRBV7-2 and TRBJ1-2; D perhaps matches TRBD1 (5 bases). Sequenced: peripheral blood. The sequence was obtained from a man in his sixties with COVID-19, enrolled during active disease. In DNA, the CDR3 is TGTGCCAGCAGCAGAGGGACTGCCCACGGCTACACCTTC. Encoded protein: CASSRGTAHGYTF.